This T cell receptor (beta chain) was observed in a study of regulatory T cells in long-lasting Graves disease. Study observations and caveats: Favored gene segments in persistent disease were TRBV28, TRBJ1-2 and TRBJ2-5. Relative to new patients (approximately 960), persistent patients exhibited greater sharing of public clonotypes (around 3,000).

Sample time point: newly diagnosed GD, antithyroid drugs for less than 3 months. The TCR library was made from RNA extracted from PBMCs. In building TCR beta libraries, iRepertoire HTBI primers were used together with Arm-PCR of CDR3 regions. TCRdb recomputed calls from the multiplex PCR reads with MiXCR, one row per CDR3 protein. The sample lists about 220,000 distinct CDR3 sequences, 15% to 20% occurring once. This clonotype was seen ten or more times. The antigen remains undetermined. From germline, CDR1 is MNHEY and CDR2 SMNVEV (reference sequence). V was pared by 6 bases and J by 1 base, with 12 bases between. CDR3 size: 14 residues.

The sequence was obtained from a female donor with Graves disease. The rearrangement uses TRBV27 and TRBJ1-2, with D perhaps TRBD1 (5 bases). The starting material was peripheral blood mononuclear cells (PBMCs), obtained at new diagnosis, from a patient treated with antithyroid drugs. The CDR3 loop is CASRLGGGNYGYTF. CDR3 DNA sequence: TGTGCCAGCAGGTTGGGGGGGGGTAACTATGGCTACACCTTC.